Listed below are T cell receptor beta chains from one sample, sequenced in a study of OX40 agonist ivuxolimab in advanced cancers. Assay: immunoSEQ multiplex PCR; the TCRdb copy retains only in-frame clones and omits some. The sample has tens of thousands of clones; approximately 90% are singletons. This specimen consisted of CD4+ or CD8+ T cells sorted from blood, obtained in a trial of the OX40 agonist ivuxolimab. All receptors come from an adult with an advanced solid tumor such as melanoma, head and neck, liver or kidney cancer. CDR3s include the opening cysteine and the closing phenylalanine or tryptophan. D genes are given only for firm matches. For some rows the clone size is stated as once, few or many, or as a class when expanded; others skip it.

CAISEQRESAYEQYF TGTGCCATCAGTGAACAGCGGGAGAGTGCCTACGAGCAGTACTTC TRBV10-3 TRBD2 - 15 TRBJ2-7
CASSLGPGVAGRHNEQFF TGTGCCAGCAGCTTAGGCCCAGGGGTAGCGGGACGACACAATGAGCAGTTCTTC TRBV7-2 TRBD2 - 18 TRBJ2-1
CASSPRRNSYEQYF TGTGCCAGTAGTCCACGACGGAACTCCTACGAGCAGTACTTC TRBV19 - once 14 TRBJ2-7
CASSPPGLAGGEQFF TGTGCCAGCAGCCCACCTGGACTAGCGGGAGGAGAGCAGTTCTTC TRBV7-3 TRBD2 - 15 TRBJ2-1
CASSLDRSDGELFF TGCGCCAGCAGCTTGGACCGCAGCGACGGGGAGCTGTTTTTT TRBV5-1 - - 14 TRBJ2-2
CASSIVGSYTGELFF TGTGCCAGTAGTATAGTAGGTTCGTACACCGGGGAGCTGTTTTTT TRBV19 - - 15 TRBJ2-2
CASTSRALSSGNTIYF TGTGCCAGTACCTCCCGGGCCTTGAGCTCGGGAAACACCATATATTTT TRBV19 - - 16 TRBJ1-3
CASSTGMNNNSPLHF TGCGCCAGCAGCACGGGGATGAACAATAATTCACCCCTCCACTTT TRBV5-1 - - 15 TRBJ1-6
CSVEVTKEQGGGTEAFF TGCAGCGTTGAAGTAACGAAAGAACAAGGAGGCGGCACTGAAGCTTTCTTT TRBV29-1 - - 17 TRBJ1-1
CASSLTRHQETQYF TGTGCCAGCAGCCTGACACGACACCAAGAGACCCAGTACTTC TRBV7-6 - - 14 TRBJ2-5
CASSPRPDEQYF TGTGCCAGCTCACCACGGCCCGACGAGCAGTACTTC TRBV18 - once 12 TRBJ2-7
CASSLARGRYEQFF TGTGCCAGCAGCTTAGCTAGGGGGAGGTACGAGCAGTTCTTC TRBV11-1 - - 14 TRBJ2-1
CAWNQGRFNEKLFF TGTGCCTGGAATCAGGGGAGATTTAATGAAAAACTGTTTTTT TRBV30 - - 14 TRBJ1-4
CASSLLNEKLFF TGTGCCAGCAGTTTACTGAATGAAAAACTGTTTTTT TRBV28 - - 12 TRBJ1-4
CASSQDLAGRNEQFF TGTGCCAGCAGCCAAGATCTAGCGGGTCGAAATGAGCAGTTCTTC TRBV4-2 TRBD2 - 15 TRBJ2-1
CATRGTKYEKLFF TGTGCCACAAGAGGGACAAAATATGAAAAACTGTTTTTT TRBV6-5 - once 13 TRBJ1-4
CASSLGVRGRSYNEQFF TGTGCCAGCAGCTTAGGTGTGCGAGGGCGCTCCTACAATGAGCAGTTCTTC TRBV7-6 - - 17 TRBJ2-1
CASSGGQVKTYEQYF TGTGCCAGCAGTGGGGGACAGGTTAAGACCTACGAGCAGTACTTC TRBV6-6 TRBD1 - 15 TRBJ2-7
CASSLGHSNEKLFF TGCGCCAGCAGCTTAGGGCATAGTAATGAAAAACTGTTTTTT TRBV5-1 - - 14 TRBJ1-4
CASSPGRDNEQFF TGTGCCAGCTCACCGGGTCGGGACAATGAGCAGTTCTTC TRBV18 - - 13 TRBJ2-1
CASSLGLWGGGELFF TGTGCCAGCAGCTTAGGCCTATGGGGCGGCGGGGAGCTGTTTTTT TRBV13 - - 15 TRBJ2-2
CATDQMGDTQYF TGTGCCACCGACCAAATGGGAGATACGCAGTATTTT TRBV11-2 - - 12 TRBJ2-3
CASSPSLGHDEKLFF TGTGCCAGCAGCCCAAGTTTGGGGCACGATGAAAAACTGTTTTTT TRBV9 - - 15 TRBJ1-4
CASTLRGTDTQYF TGCGCCAGCACTCTTAGGGGAACAGATACGCAGTATTTT TRBV10-2 - - 13 TRBJ2-3
CASSILGRTYEQYF TGTGCCAGTAGTATTCTCGGCAGGACCTACGAGCAGTACTTC TRBV19 - - 14 TRBJ2-7
CASGLGDFQETQYF TGTGCTAGTGGTTTGGGGGACTTCCAAGAGACCCAGTACTTC TRBV12-5 - - 14 TRBJ2-5
CATSREVAKAYEQYF TGTGCCACCAGCAGAGAGGTAGCGAAAGCCTACGAGCAGTACTTC TRBV15 - - 15 TRBJ2-7
CASSEDGSGNTDTQYF TGTGCCAGCAGTGAAGATGGGTCGGGGAACACAGATACGCAGTATTTT TRBV6-1 - - 16 TRBJ2-3
CASSQGLGQGIGYTF TGTGCCAGCAGCCAAGGACTGGGACAGGGGATCGGCTACACCTTC TRBV14 TRBD1 - 15 TRBJ1-2
CASSLARGSYNEQFF TGTGCCAGCAGCTTAGCCCGCGGATCCTACAATGAGCAGTTCTTC TRBV13 - - 15 TRBJ2-1
CAIRDREWSYEQYF TGTGCCATCAGGGACAGGGAGTGGTCCTACGAGCAGTACTTC TRBV10-3 TRBD1 - 14 TRBJ2-7
CASSGGIYGYTF TGTGCCAGCTCAGGGGGGATCTATGGCTACACCTTC TRBV6-5 TRBD1 - 12 TRBJ1-2
CASSSYLGAYF TGTGCCAGTAGTTCTTACCTCGGGGCGTACTTC TRBV19 - - 11 TRBJ2-7
CASSYRREGHEQFF TGTGCCAGCAGTTACCGGCGGGAGGGCCATGAGCAGTTCTTC TRBV6-5 TRBD2 once 14 TRBJ2-1
CASSFTLLAGVGDNEQFF TGCGCCAGCAGCTTCACCTTGCTAGCGGGAGTGGGGGACAATGAGCAGTTCTTC TRBV5-1 TRBD2 - 18 TRBJ2-1
CASSESLASGSYEQYF TGTGCCAGCAGTGAATCGTTGGCTAGCGGGAGCTACGAGCAGTACTTC TRBV2 TRBD2 - 16 TRBJ2-7
CASSLSGYNGYTF TGTGCCAGCAGTTTATCAGGGTACAATGGCTACACCTTC TRBV27 - - 13 TRBJ1-2
CAWSINTEAFF TGTGCCTGGAGCATTAACACTGAAGCTTTCTTT TRBV30 - - 11 TRBJ1-1
CASSTDRNSPLHF TGTGCCAGCAGTACGGACAGAAATTCACCCCTCCACTTT TRBV6-5 - - 13 TRBJ1-6
CASLRSGELFF TGTGCCAGCTTGCGGAGCGGGGAGCTGTTTTTT TRBV2 - - 11 TRBJ2-2
CASSLRDQGQETQYF TGTGCCAGCAGCCTGCGGGACCAGGGACAAGAGACCCAGTACTTC TRBV5-4 - - 15 TRBJ2-5
CASSVGGTGEETQYF TGTGCCAGCAGCGTAGGGGGGACAGGGGAAGAGACCCAGTACTTC TRBV9 TRBD1 - 15 TRBJ2-5
CAWNDRGPEQYF TGTGCCTGGAATGACAGGGGTCCCGAGCAGTACTTC TRBV30 TRBD1 - 12 TRBJ2-7
CASSFGLAGKDTQYF TGTGCCAGCAGCTTTGGGCTAGCGGGAAAAGATACGCAGTATTTT TRBV7-3 TRBD2 - 15 TRBJ2-3
CASSLDPGQGRYNEQFF TGTGCCAGCAGCTTAGACCCCGGGCAGGGGCGATACAATGAGCAGTTCTTC TRBV11-2 - - 17 TRBJ2-1
CASSIDKGTGLETQYF TGTGCCAGTAGTATAGATAAAGGGACAGGGCTGGAGACCCAGTACTTC TRBV19 TRBD1 - 16 TRBJ2-5
CASSFRTGTSGTEEQYF TGTGCCAGCAGCTTCCGGACAGGGACTAGCGGGACAGAAGAGCAGTACTTC TRBV13 TRBD2 once 17 TRBJ2-7
CASSDLGRQNEQFF TGTGCCAGCAGTGACTTAGGCCGCCAGAATGAGCAGTTCTTC TRBV6-4 - once 14 TRBJ2-1
CASSTASGRAGSEQFF TGTGCCAGCAGCACCGCTAGCGGGAGGGCCGGGAGTGAGCAGTTCTTC TRBV7-9 TRBD2 - 16 TRBJ2-1
CASSARTGATNTEAFF TGTGCCAGCAGCGCCCGGACAGGGGCAACGAACACTGAAGCTTTCTTT TRBV9 TRBD1 few 16 TRBJ1-1
CASSSPGQGKSGYTF TGTGCCAGCAGCTCTCCGGGACAGGGGAAGAGTGGCTACACCTTC TRBV6-5 TRBD1 - 15 TRBJ1-2
CASGPSGTSGFREQFF TGTGCCAGCGGCCCCTCCGGGACTAGCGGGTTTAGGGAGCAGTTCTTC TRBV11-2 TRBD2 - 16 TRBJ2-1
CASSINSYTEAFF TGTGCCAGTAGTATCAACAGTTACACTGAAGCTTTCTTT TRBV19 - - 13 TRBJ1-1
CASSLSWLAGGNTGELFF TGTGCCAGCAGCTTGTCGTGGCTAGCGGGAGGGAACACCGGGGAGCTGTTTTTT TRBV5-5 TRBD2 - 18 TRBJ2-2
CASSLVGTGGTEAFF TGTGCCAGCAGCTTAGTTGGAACGGGGGGGACTGAAGCTTTCTTT TRBV7-2 - - 15 TRBJ1-1